This note documents a single TCR beta chain sequence. Its matching antigen is unknown. CDR3 length equals 13 residues. V was pared by 0 bases and J by 9 bases, with 11 bases between. CDR1 and CDR2 from the germline V gene are SNHLY and FYNNEI. These data come from a study of T cell responses to AZD1222 COVID-19 vaccine. Notes on the study in general: Researchers took repertoire samples only after the peak T cell response had come.

TCRdb's copy holds only in-frame clones and misses some; the assay was immunoSEQ multiplex PCR. The sample shows about 79,000 clones, around 81% of them seen only once. The source is an adult in good health. The sequenced sample was peripheral blood, obtained on day 0 of AZD1222 vaccination. The chain uses TRBV2 and TRBJ1-2; possible D gene TRBD1, 6 bases. CDR3 coding DNA: TGTGCCAGCAGTGAAGCTCAGGGGAAGAGCTACACCTTC. Amino acid sequence: CASSEAQGKSYTF. Filled out from reference TRBV2 and TRBJ1-2, the complete variable domain reads EPEVTQTPSHQVTQMGQEVILRCVPISNHLYFYWYRQILGQKVEFLVSFYNNEISEKSEIFDDQFSVERPDGSNFTLKIRSTKLEDSAMYFCASSEAQGKSYTFGSGTRLTVV.